Sequencing of this T cell receptor beta chain was carried out in a study of T cell repertoires in cytomegalovirus infection. For the study at large: Public signatures in TCR beta pointed to CMV infection and matching HLA type.

Germline V gives CDR1 MNHNS, CDR2 SASEGT. This CDR3 has 16 amino acids. V lost 7 bases to trimming and J lost 6 bases; unmatched junction nucleotides: 11. This clonotype has more than one count but fewer than ten. TCRdb re-called the reads with MiXCR, one entry per CDR3 protein. The table includes 150,000 to 200,000 distinct CDR3 sequences, approximately 14% detected once. Input material: PBMCs. This chain joins TRBV6-1 and TRBJ2-2; 10 bases match TRBD1. The origin of this receptor is a human donor in good health (CMV status not recorded). Some clones in this sample may be carry-over from other donors' samples. The DNA for the CDR3 is TGTGCCAGCACAGCGGGACAGGGGTTTGGTGCCGGGGAGCTGTTTTTT. This codes for CASTAGQGFGAGELFF.